This TCR beta chain came from a study of cytomegalovirus exposure and HLA in healthy donors. The protocol was immunoSEQ multiplex PCR, while the TCRdb copy is restricted to in-frame clones and leaves out a portion. The table shows around 190,000 clones, with about 81% occurring only once. Germline CDR1 and CDR2: LNHNV and YYDKDF (reference sequence). The CDR3 length is 19 residues. V lost 0 bases to trimming and J lost 6 bases; unmatched junction nucleotides: 17. Input material: PBMCs. The sequence was obtained from a woman aged 25 to 39 in good health and CMV-seronegative. V gene TRBV15 combines with J gene TRBJ2-7, with TRBD1 identical over 10 bases. CDR3 amino acids: CATSRDFSSFRQGAFEQYF. For the CDR3, the DNA is TGTGCCACCAGCAGAGATTTCTCGTCGTTCCGACAGGGGGCCTTCGAGCAGTACTTC.